This passage covers 25 T cell receptor beta chains from one sample sequenced in a study of T cells in Graves' hyperthyroidism and ophthalmopathy. The investigators amplified TCR beta CDR3 regions from RNA transcripts. Initially, a first-round RT-PCR of the TCR CDR3 employed the HTBI primer set. TCRdb re-derived calls from the multiplex PCR reads in MiXCR, one entry per CDR3 protein. Here the sample spans fewer than 900,000 distinct CDR3 sequences, roughly 15% being singletons. Sequenced material: blood. The receptors were gathered from a man between 18 and 29 years old with Graves' hyperthyroidism.

This chain connects TRBV5-1 to TRBJ2-4, with a possible D match to TRBD2 (5 bases). CDR1 SGHRS and CDR2 YFSETQ come from the germline V gene. The CDR3 loop spans 14 amino acids. Trimming removed 0 bases at V and 9 bases at J, with 13 bases between. The CDR3 DNA reads TGCGCCAGCAGCTTGGGTACACTAGTTGCCATTCAGTACTTC. It specifies CASSLGTLVAIQYF.

This clonotype occurred a few times. The chain links TRBV2 to TRBJ1-2, with 8 bases identical to TRBD1. Germline V gene lookup returns CDR1 SNHLY and CDR2 FYNNEI. CDR3 length: 13 residues. Trimming took 8 bases from V and 0 from J; bases not matched to a gene: 2. CDR3 in DNA: TGTGCCAGCGGGACAGGCTCTAACTATGGCTACACCTTC. It specifies CASGTGSNYGYTF.

This sequence joins TRBV19 and TRBJ2-7; 8 bases align to TRBD1. This CDR3 has 14 amino acids. V lost 5 bases to trimming and J lost 3 bases; unmatched junction nucleotides: 6. CDR1 is LNHDA, CDR2 SQIVND, per germline (reference sequence). The CDR3 DNA is TGTGCCAGTAGTCGTGCAGGGGGCCACTACGAGCAGTACTTC. Protein product: CASSRAGGHYEQYF.

This clonotype has just a few counts. This chain connects TRBV7-6 to TRBJ2-1; maybe TRBD2 (7 bases). Germline V gives CDR1 SGHVS, CDR2 FNYEAQ. The V gene lost 4 bases and the J gene lost 4 bases, with 23 bases spanning the gap. The CDR3 loop spans 18 amino acids. The CDR3 reads CASSSPRAGATLYNEQFF. In DNA form, the CDR3 reads TGTGCCAGCAGCTCCCCAAGGGCGGGGGCGACACTTTACAATGAGCAGTTCTTC.

This clonotype was counted a few times. The chain combines TRBV9 with TRBJ1-2, with D uncertain. This CDR3 has 12 amino acids. Germline V gives CDR1 SGDLS, CDR2 YYNGEE. Trimming took 0 bases from V and 4 from J, leaving 4 bases between them. The DNA of the CDR3 is TGTGCCAGCAGCGTAGCCTCCTATGGCTACACCTTC. Amino acid sequence: CASSVASYGYTF.

This clonotype was picked up a small number of times. The chain has TRBV13 and TRBJ2-1; 9 bases align to TRBD2. Unmatched junction bases numbered 7, after V lost 6 bases and J lost 1 base. The CDR3 extends over 16 amino acids. The germline CDR1 and CDR2 sequences are PRHDT and FYEKMQ (reference sequence). The CDR3 coding sequence is TGTGCCAGCAGTTTTAGCGGGAGCGGGTCCTACAATGAGCAGTTCTTC. It translates to CASSFSGSGSYNEQFF.

This clonotype was seen ten or more times. The chain carries TRBV28 and TRBJ2-3; D uncertain. Germline CDR1 reads MDHEN; CDR2 reads SYDVKM. CDR3 length: 14 residues. The V gene lost 7 bases and the J gene lost 1 base, with 12 bases spanning the gap. The CDR3 sequence: CASTLTPRTDTQYF. The CDR3, as DNA: TGTGCCAGCACCCTGACTCCGCGCACAGATACGCAGTATTTT.

Many counts were recorded for this clonotype. This sequence joins TRBV28 and TRBJ2-1; tentative D call: TRBD2 (6 bases). Trimming took off 8 bases at V and 5 bases at J, with 22 bases between the two ends. CDR3 size: 16 residues. Germline CDR1 reads MDHEN; CDR2 reads SYDVKM. CDR3 protein: CASHRLRLDGNNEQFF. In DNA, the CDR3 is TGTGCCAGCCACAGGCTCCGACTAGATGGGAACAATGAGCAGTTCTTC.

This clonotype was recorded a few times. This sequence joins TRBV7-9 and TRBJ1-6, with D unclear. Germline V gene data show CDR1 as SEHNR and CDR2 as FQNEAQ (reference sequence). V was clipped by 6 bases and J by 0 bases, with 6 bases between them. The CDR3 is made up of 14 amino acids. The CDR3 region has the DNA TGTGCCAGCAGGACGAACTCCTATAATTCACCCCTCCACTTT. Translating gives CASRTNSYNSPLHF. Using reference TRBV7-9 and TRBJ1-6 for the parts outside the CDR3, the full variable domain is DTGVSQNPRHKITKRGQNVTFRCDPISEHNRLYWYRQTLGQGPEFLTYFQNEAQLEKSRLLSDRFSAERPKGSFSTLEIQRTEQGDSAMYLCASRTNSYNSPLHFGNGTRLTVT.

In this sample, this clonotype turned up many times. The rearrangement links TRBV12-3 or TRBV12-4 to TRBJ2-3, with TRBD1 identical over 8 bases. The J segment lost 6 bases and the V segment lost 6 bases, leaving 11 bases of the junction unmatched. CDR3 length: 15 amino acids. The CDR3 DNA is TGTGCCAGCAGCCCGGGACAGGTTACGCACGATACGCAGTATTTT. Translation: CASSPGQVTHDTQYF.

The sample holds many counts of this clonotype. The rearrangement joins TRBV30 to TRBJ2-1; D gene uncertain. The V gene lost 5 bases and the J gene lost 5 bases, with 4 bases spanning the gap. Germline V gene lookup returns CDR1 GTSNPN and CDR2 SVGIG (reference sequence). The CDR3 is made up of 10 amino acids. The CDR3 spells CAWAHNEQFF. Here the CDR3 DNA reads TGTGCCTGGGCCCACAATGAGCAGTTCTTC. Full variable domain (rest looked up from reference TRBV30 and TRBJ2-1): SQTIHQWPATLVQPVGSPLSLECTVEGTSNPNLYWYRQAAGRGLQLLFYSVGIGQISSEVPQNLSASRPQDRQFILSSKKLLLSDSGFYLCAWAHNEQFFGPGTRLTVL.

J is TRBJ2-2 and V is TRBV7-9; D gene uncertain. Trimming stripped 1 base from V and 2 bases from J, with 5 bases between. Looked up from germline, CDR1 is SEHNR and CDR2 is FQNEAQ (reference sequence). The CDR3 contains 14 residues. CDR3 amino acids: CASSLEDNTGELFF. The CDR3 region has the DNA TGTGCCAGCAGCTTAGAAGACAACACCGGGGAGCTGTTTTTT.

This clonotype was found a few times. The V gene is TRBV11-3, the J gene TRBJ1-6; tentatively, D is TRBD1 (6 bases). Germline loops: CDR1 SGHNT, CDR2 YENEEA. Trimming pared 0 bases from V and 7 bases from J, leaving 10 bases between. The CDR3 is made up of 15 amino acids. As DNA, the CDR3 is TGTGCCAGCAGCTTAGATGGACAGTTCAATTCACCCCTCCACTTT. As protein: CASSLDGQFNSPLHF.

This clonotype has at least ten counts. The rearrangement links TRBV20-1 to TRBJ2-1; 12 nucleotides line up with TRBD2. The trim removed 3 bases at V and 3 bases at J, leaving 3 bases unmatched. Germline V gene lookup returns CDR1 DFQATT and CDR2 SNEGSKA (reference sequence). CDR3 size: 15 residues. CDR3 bases: TGCAGTGCTAGCCGACTAGCGGGAGACTACAATGAGCAGTTCTTC. It yields the protein CSASRLAGDYNEQFF.

This chain links TRBV29-1 with TRBJ1-1; D unclear. V lost 0 bases and J 11 bases, leaving 10 bases between the germline ends. The CDR3 is made up of 11 amino acids. Germline V lookup: CDR1 SQVTM, CDR2 ANQGSEA. The CDR3 coding sequence is TGCAGCGTTGAAGATGGCAGAGGGGCTTTCTTT. Translated: CSVEDGRGAFF. Supplemented by reference TRBV29-1 and TRBJ1-1, the full variable domain reads SAVISQKPSRDICQRGTSLTIQCQVDSQVTMMFWYRQQPGQSLTLIATANQGSEATYESGFVIDKFPISRPNLTFSTLTVSNMSPEDSSIYLCSVEDGRGAFFGQGTRLTVV.

This clonotype has at least ten counts. The chain couples TRBV2 to TRBJ2-4, with D perhaps being TRBD1 or TRBD2 (7 bases each). Trimming removed 3 bases at V and 3 bases at J, with 12 bases between. There are 15 residues in the CDR3. The germline V gene encodes CDR1 SNHLY and CDR2 FYNNEI. Here the CDR3 reads CASSDSRGGKNIQYF. As DNA, the CDR3 is TGTGCCAGCAGTGACAGCAGGGGGGGCAAAAACATTCAGTACTTC. The variable domain in full, completed from reference TRBV2 and TRBJ2-4, reads EPEVTQTPSHQVTQMGQEVILRCVPISNHLYFYWYRQILGQKVEFLVSFYNNEISEKSEIFDDQFSVERPDGSNFTLKIRSTKLEDSAMYFCASSDSRGGKNIQYFGAGTRLSVL.

The V call is TRBV28, the J call TRBJ1-5; 7 nucleotides agree with TRBD1. This CDR3 contains 19 residues. The ends lost 5 bases at V and 0 bases at J; junction bases unmatched: 16. The germline gives CDR1 MDHEN, CDR2 SYDVKM. In nucleotides, the CDR3 is TGTGCCAGCAGTGGTACCTTGGATAACAGGGGCTATAGCAATCAGCCCCAGCATTTT. Its translation: CASSGTLDNRGYSNQPQHF.

This clonotype was seen only a few times. The chain has TRBV19 and TRBJ2-7, with 7 bases that match TRBD1. The germline gives CDR1 LNHDA, CDR2 SQIVND (reference sequence). V lost 5 bases to trimming and J lost 5 bases; unmatched junction nucleotides: 6. The CDR3 is 13 amino acids. In DNA, the CDR3 is TGTGCCAGTAGTTATCGAACAGGGGACGAGCAGTACTTC. It is translated as CASSYRTGDEQYF. Supplemented by reference TRBV19 and TRBJ2-7, the full variable domain reads DGGITQSPKYLFRKEGQNVTLSCEQNLNHDAMYWYRQDPGQGLRLIYYSQIVNDFQKGDIAEGYSVSREKKESFPLTVTSAQKNPTAFYLCASSYRTGDEQYFGPGTRLTVT.

Many counts were recorded for this clonotype. The chain employs TRBV5-1 and TRBJ2-7; TRBD1 or TRBD2 may be the D gene (5 bases each). CDR3 size: 14 residues. The germline gives CDR1 SGHRS, CDR2 YFSETQ. With 4 bases removed from V and 7 bases from J, the gap between germline ends came to 18 bases. The DNA of the CDR3 is TGCGCCAGCAGCACGGGGACCAAAATGCGGGAGCAGTACTTC. It codes for CASSTGTKMREQYF.

This clonotype was seen many times. The chain carries TRBV9 and TRBJ2-7; 8 nucleotides line up with TRBD1. Germline V lookup: CDR1 SGDLS, CDR2 YYNGEE. Losses at the gene ends were 2 bases for V and 5 bases for J; bases not matched to a gene: 6. This CDR3 is built from 14 residues. Here the CDR3 reads CASSVGQGTNEQYF. CDR3 in DNA: TGTGCCAGCAGCGTCGGACAGGGAACCAACGAGCAGTACTTC. Complete variable domain (other parts from reference TRBV9 and TRBJ2-7): DSGVTQTPKHLITATGQRVTLRCSPRSGDLSVYWYQQSLDQGLQFLIQYYNGEERAKGNILERFSAQQFPDLHSELNLSSLELGDSALYFCASSVGQGTNEQYFGPGTRLTVT.

Ten or more counts support this clonotype. The chain recombines TRBV2 with TRBJ2-6; TRBD2 might be the D (5 bases). V lost 5 bases, J lost 2 bases, and 13 bases lay in between. CDR3 size: 16 residues. Per the germline V gene, CDR1 is SNHLY and CDR2 is FYNNEI. CDR3 amino acids: CASSTGPSTGANVLTF. CDR3 sequence (DNA): TGTGCCAGCAGTACCGGGCCTAGCACTGGGGCCAACGTCCTGACTTTC.

The chain employs TRBV20-1 and TRBJ2-1; 8 bases are shared with TRBD2. Germline lookup yields CDR1 DFQATT and CDR2 SNEGSKA (reference sequence). Trimming at V came to 6 bases and at J to 5 bases, leaving 9 bases not matched to a gene. The CDR3 runs to 14 residues. CDR3 residues: CSATSGSVHNEQFF. The CDR3 DNA reads as TGCAGTGCGACAAGCGGGAGTGTCCACAATGAGCAGTTCTTC.

The genes are TRBV11-2 and TRBJ1-1, with D hard to call. This CDR3 has 17 amino acids. Germline assignment: CDR1 SGHAT and CDR2 FQNNGV. V was trimmed by 0 bases and J by 0 bases, leaving 14 bases between them. The chain's CDR3 is CASSLDPGFRVNTEAFF. CDR3 nucleotides: TGTGCCAGCAGCTTAGATCCAGGATTTCGGGTGAACACTGAAGCTTTCTTT.

This clonotype was counted many times. The chain employs TRBV28 and TRBJ2-1, with TRBD2 matching 7 bases. Germline lookup yields CDR1 MDHEN and CDR2 SYDVKM. V shed 2 bases, J shed 8 bases, and the junction held 9 bases outside the gene matches. The CDR3 runs to 15 residues. The CDR3, as DNA: TGTGCCAGCAGTTTACTTGCGGGAGTGGTTGATGAGCAGTTCTTC. Translation gives CASSLLAGVVDEQFF.

The gene calls are TRBV27 and TRBJ2-4, with TRBD1 matching over 9 bases. V shed 4 bases, J shed 0 bases, and the junction held 4 bases outside the gene matches. The germline CDR1 and CDR2 sequences are MNHEY and SMNVEV (reference sequence). The CDR3 length is 16 residues. The CDR3 protein is CASSSPDRGAKNIQYF. DNA of the CDR3: TGTGCCAGCAGTTCCCCGGACAGGGGAGCCAAAAACATTCAGTACTTC.